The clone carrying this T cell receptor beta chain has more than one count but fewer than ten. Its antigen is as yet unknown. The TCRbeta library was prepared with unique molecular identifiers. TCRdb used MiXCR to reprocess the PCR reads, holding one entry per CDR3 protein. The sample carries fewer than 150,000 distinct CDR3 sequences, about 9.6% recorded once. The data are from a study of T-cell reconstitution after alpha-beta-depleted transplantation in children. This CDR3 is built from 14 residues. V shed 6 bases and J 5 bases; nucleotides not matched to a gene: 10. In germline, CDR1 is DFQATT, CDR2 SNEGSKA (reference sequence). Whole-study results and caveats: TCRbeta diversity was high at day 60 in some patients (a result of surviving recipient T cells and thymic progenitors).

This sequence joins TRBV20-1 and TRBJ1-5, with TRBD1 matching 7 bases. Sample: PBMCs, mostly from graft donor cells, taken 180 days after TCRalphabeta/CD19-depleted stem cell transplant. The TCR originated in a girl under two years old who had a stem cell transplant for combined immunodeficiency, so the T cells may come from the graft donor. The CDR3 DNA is TGCAGTGCCCTTGGACAGGCGGCTCATCAGCCCCAGCATTTT. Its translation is CSALGQAAHQPQHF.